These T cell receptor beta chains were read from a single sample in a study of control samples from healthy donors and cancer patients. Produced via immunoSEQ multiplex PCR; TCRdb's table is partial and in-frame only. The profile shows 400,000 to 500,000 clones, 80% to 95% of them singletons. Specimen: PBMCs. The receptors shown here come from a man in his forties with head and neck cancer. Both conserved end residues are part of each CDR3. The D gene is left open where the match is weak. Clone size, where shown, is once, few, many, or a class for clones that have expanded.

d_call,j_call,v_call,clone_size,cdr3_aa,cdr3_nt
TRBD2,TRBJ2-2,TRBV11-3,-,CASSPGGGGSTGELFF,TGTGCCAGCAGCCCGGGGGGAGGAGGATCCACCGGGGAGCTGTTTTTT
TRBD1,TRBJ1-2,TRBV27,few,CASSSEGTGGGGYTF,TGTGCCAGCAGCTCGGAGGGGACAGGGGGGGGCGGCTACACCTTC
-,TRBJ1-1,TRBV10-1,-,CASRRTENTEAFF,TGCGCCAGCAGAAGGACGGAGAACACTGAAGCTTTCTTT
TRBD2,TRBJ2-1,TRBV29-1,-,CSVDLWEGTDYNEQFF,TGCAGCGTTGACCTCTGGGAGGGGACTGACTACAATGAGCAGTTCTTC
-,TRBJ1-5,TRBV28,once,CASSLLASYSNQPQHF,TGTGCCAGCAGTTTGTTAGCGAGTTATAGCAATCAGCCCCAGCATTTT
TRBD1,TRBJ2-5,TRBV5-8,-,CASSLDRGQETQYF,TGTGCCAGCAGCTTGGACAGGGGGCAAGAGACCCAGTACTTC
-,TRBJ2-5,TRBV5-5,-,CASSLGPGGEETQYF,TGTGCCAGCAGCTTGGGGCCCGGGGGAGAGGAGACCCAGTACTTC
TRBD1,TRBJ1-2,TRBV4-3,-,CASSQTGDNGYTF,TGCGCCAGCAGCCAGACAGGGGATAATGGCTACACCTTC
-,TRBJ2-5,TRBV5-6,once,CASTAWGAFWETQYF,TGTGCCAGCACCGCATGGGGGGCTTTTTGGGAGACCCAGTACTTC
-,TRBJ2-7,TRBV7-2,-,CASSPQSGASEQYF,TGTGCCAGCAGCCCCCAGAGCGGTGCATCCGAGCAGTACTTC
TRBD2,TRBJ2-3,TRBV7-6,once,CASSLVGAGETDTQYF,TGTGCCAGCAGCTTAGTTGGAGCGGGAGAAACAGATACGCAGTATTTT
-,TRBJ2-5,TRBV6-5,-,CASSSIQGETQYF,TGTGCCAGCAGCTCAATACAGGGAGAGACCCAGTACTTC
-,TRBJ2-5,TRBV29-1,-,CSVDMGQETQYF,TGCAGCGTTGACATGGGTCAAGAGACCCAGTACTTC
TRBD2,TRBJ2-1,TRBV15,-,CATRSGTSGGYNEQFF,TGTGCCACCAGAAGCGGGACTAGCGGGGGTTACAATGAGCAGTTCTTC
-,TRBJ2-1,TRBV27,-,CASSFPGLAYNEQFF,TGTGCCAGCAGTTTTCCGGGGTTGGCCTACAATGAGCAGTTCTTC
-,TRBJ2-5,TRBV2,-,CASSLSRQYQETQYF,TGTGCCAGCAGTCTTAGCAGACAGTACCAAGAGACCCAGTACTTC
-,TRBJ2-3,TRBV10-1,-,CASSESFADTQYF,TGCGCCAGCAGTGAGTCGTTTGCAGATACGCAGTATTTT
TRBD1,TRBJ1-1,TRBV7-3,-,CASSLSGTVNTEAFF,TGTGCCAGCAGCTTAAGCGGGACAGTAAACACTGAAGCTTTCTTT
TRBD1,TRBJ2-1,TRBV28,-,CASILGTAQGPNEQFF,TGTGCCAGCATTTTAGGGACAGCACAGGGGCCAAATGAGCAGTTCTTC
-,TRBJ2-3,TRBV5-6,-,CASSLVGSYTDTQYF,TGTGCCAGCAGCTTGGTTGGCTCGTACACAGATACGCAGTATTTT
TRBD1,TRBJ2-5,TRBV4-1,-,CASSQDGTGLDETQYF,TGCGCCAGCAGCCAAGACGGGACAGGGCTGGATGAGACCCAGTACTTC
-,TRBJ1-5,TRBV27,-,CASRPMGGPDQPQHF,TGTGCCAGCAGACCAATGGGGGGTCCGGATCAGCCCCAGCATTTT